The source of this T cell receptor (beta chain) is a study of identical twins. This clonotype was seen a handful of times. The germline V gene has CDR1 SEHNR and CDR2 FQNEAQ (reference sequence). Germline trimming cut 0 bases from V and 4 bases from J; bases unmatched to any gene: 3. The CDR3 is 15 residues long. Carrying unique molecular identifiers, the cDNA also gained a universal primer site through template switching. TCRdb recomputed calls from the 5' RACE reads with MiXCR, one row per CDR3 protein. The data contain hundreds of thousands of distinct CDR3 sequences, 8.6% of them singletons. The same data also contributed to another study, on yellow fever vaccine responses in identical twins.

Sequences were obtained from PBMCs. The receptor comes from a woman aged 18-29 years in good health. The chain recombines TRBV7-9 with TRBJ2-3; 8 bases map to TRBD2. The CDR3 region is CASSLAPLAADTQYF. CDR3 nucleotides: TGTGCCAGCAGCTTAGCGCCACTAGCGGCAGATACGCAGTATTTT.